The next 26 T cell receptor beta chains were all read from a single sample in a study of T cell responses to AZD1222 COVID-19 vaccine. Using immunoSEQ multiplex PCR, the repertoire was profiled, and TCRdb retains in-frame clones only, with some absent. The sample records approximately 68,000 clones, 88% being singletons. The starting material was peripheral blood, obtained 28 days after the second dose of the MenACWY control vaccine. Every receptor here comes from an adult who received the MenACWY meningococcal vaccine as a control.

The chain combines TRBV23-1 with TRBJ2-3; D remains unclear. TRBV23-1 carries the ORF label, with uncertain function. V dropped 2 bases and J dropped 6 bases, with 6 bases sitting between them. The CDR3 runs 12 residues. The CDR3 DNA follows: TGCGCCAGCAGTCAAGAAGAGGATACGCAGTATTTT. Translated, it gives CASSQEEDTQYF.

This clone was detected only a few times. This rearrangement joins TRBV6-5 to TRBJ1-6; 7 bases line up with TRBD1. V shed 4 bases, J shed 7 bases, and the junction held 4 bases outside the gene matches. Germline CDR1 reads MNHEY; CDR2 reads SVGAGI. The CDR3 has 14 residues. The CDR3, as DNA: TGTGCCAGCAGTTCGGACAGGAGAAATTCACCCCTCCACTTT. It translates to CASSSDRRNSPLHF.

DNA for the CDR3: TGCGCCAGCAGCACTAGCGGGAGTCTCTACGAGCAGTACTTC. This gives the protein CASSTSGSLYEQYF. The J gene is TRBJ2-7, the V gene TRBV10-1; 11 bases align to TRBD2. CDR3 length equals 14 residues. Losses at the gene ends were 6 bases for V and 3 bases for J; bases not matched to a gene: 4. Germline V gene sequence: CDR1 WNHNN, CDR2 SYGVQD (reference sequence).

The chain carries TRBV11-2 and TRBJ2-1; 8 positions agree with TRBD2. V shed 1 base, J shed 5 bases, and the junction held 4 bases outside the gene matches. Per germline, CDR1 SGHAT and CDR2 FQNNGV. CDR3 length equals 15 residues. In DNA, the CDR3 is TGTGCCAGCAGCTTAGGCGGGAGGCTCAACAATGAGCAGTTCTTC. It codes for CASSLGGRLNNEQFF.

The chain carries TRBV9 and TRBJ2-4, with TRBD1 matching over 9 bases. The V and J ends lost 3 bases and 3 bases, in that order; junction bases with no gene match: 1. CDR3 length: 14 residues. Germline CDR1 is SGDLS and CDR2 is YYNGEE. In nucleotides, the CDR3 is TGTGCCAGCAGCGGACAGGGGGGCAAAAACATTCAGTACTTC. It is translated as CASSGQGGKNIQYF. Based on the CDR3 plus reference TRBV9 and TRBJ2-4, the full variable domain is DSGVTQTPKHLITATGQRVTLRCSPRSGDLSVYWYQQSLDQGLQFLIQYYNGEERAKGNILERFSAQQFPDLHSELNLSSLELGDSALYFCASSGQGGKNIQYFGAGTRLSVL.

The CDR3 loop reads CASSVAGGRYEQYF. CDR3 nucleotides: TGTGCCAGCAGCGTGGCAGGGGGCCGTTACGAGCAGTACTTC. This chain uses TRBV5-6 with TRBJ2-7; 8 bases match TRBD1. This CDR3 is 14 amino acids long. Germline assignment: CDR1 SGHDT and CDR2 YYEEEE. V lost 4 bases and J lost 4; bases outside the gene matches: 7.

This clone has more than one count but fewer than ten. The rearrangement joins TRBV5-1 to TRBJ1-2, with TRBD1 matching over 9 bases. This CDR3 comprises 16 residues. Trimming at V came to 5 bases and at J to 0 bases, leaving 8 bases not matched to a gene. Germline CDR1 is SGHRS and CDR2 is YFSETQ. CDR3 DNA sequence: TGCGCCAGCAGGCTGAGGACAGGGGATACTAACTATGGCTACACCTTC. Translated, it gives CASRLRTGDTNYGYTF.

This clone was picked up a small number of times. The rearrangement links TRBV5-1 to TRBJ2-3, with 9 bases identical to TRBD2. Germline V lookup: CDR1 SGHRS, CDR2 YFSETQ. The CDR3 length is 15 residues. With 1 base clipped from V and 3 bases from J, the junction kept 3 bases outside the gene matches. CDR3 bases: TGCGCCAGCAGCTTGTTTCTAGCGGGAACAGATACGCAGTATTTT. It is translated as CASSLFLAGTDTQYF.

J is TRBJ1-6 and V is TRBV27; D ambiguous. This CDR3 region has 13 residues. V lost 0 bases, J lost 6 bases, and 3 bases lay in between. Per the germline V gene, CDR1 is MNHEY and CDR2 is SMNVEV (reference sequence). The CDR3 DNA reads as TGTGCCAGCAGTTTATCGTTTAATTCACCCCTCCACTTT. Translating gives CASSLSFNSPLHF.

This clone was observed a few times. The chain has TRBV14 and TRBJ1-3; D gene uncertain. Looked up from germline, CDR1 is SGHDN and CDR2 is FVKESK. The CDR3 contains 14 residues. With 4 bases removed from V and 0 bases from J, the gap between germline ends came to 7 bases. The CDR3 here is CASSPTFSGNTIYF. The CDR3 region has the DNA TGTGCCAGCAGCCCCACTTTCTCTGGAAACACCATATATTTT.

This clone came up once. The gene calls are TRBV19 and TRBJ2-3, with D unclear. Germline V gene lookup returns CDR1 LNHDA and CDR2 SQIVND (reference sequence). Deletions cut 6 bases from V and 0 bases from J, with 7 bases between. The CDR3 covers 13 residues. CDR3 DNA sequence: TGTGCCAGTAGCACAGATAGCACAGATACGCAGTATTTT. The encoded protein is CASSTDSTDTQYF. Full variable domain (missing parts from reference TRBV19 and TRBJ2-3): DGGITQSPKYLFRKEGQNVTLSCEQNLNHDAMYWYRQDPGQGLRLIYYSQIVNDFQKGDIAEGYSVSREKKESFPLTVTSAQKNPTAFYLCASSTDSTDTQYFGPGTRLTVL.

The chain links TRBV27 to TRBJ2-7, with 13 nucleotides matching TRBD2. This CDR3 is built from 15 residues. V shed 2 bases, J shed 2 bases, and the junction held 0 bases outside the gene matches. Germline V gene sequence: CDR1 MNHEY, CDR2 SMNVEV (reference sequence). The CDR3 DNA reads as TGTGCCAGCAGTTTAACTAGCGGGAGGGCCTACGAGCAGTACTTC. Translating gives CASSLTSGRAYEQYF.

The chain joins TRBV30 to TRBJ1-4; 9 bases align to TRBD1. Looked up from germline, CDR1 is GTSNPN and CDR2 is SVGIG (reference sequence). CDR3 length equals 16 residues. The ends lost 5 bases at V and 7 bases at J; junction bases unmatched: 14. CDR3 residues: CAWEQGAGLFGEKLFF. CDR3 nucleotide sequence: TGTGCCTGGGAACAGGGGGCAGGGTTATTTGGTGAAAAACTGTTTTTT.

The chain has TRBV5-5 and TRBJ2-7, with 9 bases aligning to TRBD1. The CDR3 is made up of 14 amino acids. Germline lookup yields CDR1 SGHKS and CDR2 YYEKEE (reference sequence). Trimming removed 0 bases from V and 7 bases from J; junction bases left unmatched: 5. The CDR3 reads CASSLEGQGMEQYF. The CDR3 DNA follows: TGTGCCAGCAGCTTGGAGGGACAGGGCATGGAGCAGTACTTC.

The V gene is TRBV7-9, the J gene TRBJ2-2; the match to TRBD1 covers 10 bases. V lost 4 bases to trimming and J lost 1 base; unmatched junction nucleotides: 0. The CDR3 spans 15 residues. Per the germline V gene, CDR1 is SEHNR and CDR2 is FQNEAQ (reference sequence). As DNA, the CDR3 is TGTGCCAGCAGCTGGGACAGGGGGAACACCGGGGAGCTGTTTTTT. Protein product: CASSWDRGNTGELFF.

The gene calls are TRBV19 and TRBJ1-2; the D gene is possibly TRBD1 (5 bases). V lost 7 bases to trimming and J lost 4 bases, with 16 bases between them. The germline CDR1 and CDR2 sequences are LNHDA and SQIVND (reference sequence). The CDR3 consists of 14 residues. The CDR3 coding sequence is TGTGCCAGTACCCAGTCACAGGACCTCTATGGCTACACCTTC. Protein product: CASTQSQDLYGYTF.

The chain has TRBV3-1 (or the pseudogene TRBV3-2) and TRBJ1-4; 7 positions match TRBD1. Unmatched junction bases numbered 2, after V lost 4 bases and J lost 0 bases. CDR3 length: 15 residues. Germline lookup yields CDR1 LGHDT and CDR2 YNNKEL (reference sequence). The CDR3 sequence: CASSRQGATNEKLFF. DNA for the CDR3: TGTGCCAGCAGCCGCCAGGGGGCAACTAATGAAAAACTGTTTTTT.

The V gene is TRBV6-2 or TRBV6-3, the J gene TRBJ1-6; tentative D call: TRBD1 (5 bases). V shed 6 bases and J shed 0 bases, with 15 bases lying between them. The CDR3 has 17 amino acids. Looked up from germline, CDR1 is MNHEY and CDR2 is SVGEGT. CDR3 nucleotide sequence: TGTGCCAGCAGCAGGGCCCCAAGGAGCTCCTATAATTCACCCCTCCACTTT. Translating it yields CASSRAPRSSYNSPLHF.

The CDR3 is CASRSDRTFSNQPQHF. The CDR3 DNA reads TGTGCCAGCAGATCCGACAGGACGTTTAGCAATCAGCCCCAGCATTTT. This sequence joins TRBV5-8 and TRBJ1-5, with D perhaps TRBD1 (6 bases). The CDR3 contains 16 residues. V dropped 5 bases and J dropped 0 bases, with 15 bases sitting between them. Germline loops: CDR1 SGHTS, CDR2 YDEGEE.

On this clone itself: The junction departs from the called germline gene at one end, perhaps through a read error. The chain carries TRBV11-2 and TRBJ1-1; D remains ambiguous. This CDR3 is built from 11 residues. CDR1 SGHAT and CDR2 FQNNGV come from the germline V gene. This CDR3 is CASSLDLRALF. The CDR3, as DNA: TGTGCCAGCAGCTTAGATCTTAGGGCTCTCTTT.

The V and J genes are TRBV27 and TRBJ2-2; no clear D. This CDR3 region has 14 residues. Per the germline V gene, CDR1 is MNHEY and CDR2 is SMNVEV (reference sequence). V was pared by 5 bases and J by 3 bases, with 10 bases between. The CDR3 protein is CASSVTQDTGELFF. CDR3 nucleotides: TGTGCCAGCAGTGTGACCCAAGACACCGGGGAGCTGTTTTTT.

The chain carries TRBV28 and TRBJ2-7; D is possibly TRBD2 (6 bases). There are 15 residues in the CDR3. Germline V gene lookup returns CDR1 MDHEN and CDR2 SYDVKM. Trimming cost V 3 bases and J 2 bases, with 14 bases left between them. The CDR3 bases are TGTGCCAGCAGTTTTATATCGGGGAGGACCTACGAGCAGTACTTC. It codes for CASSFISGRTYEQYF.

The V call is TRBV10-3, the J call TRBJ2-7; TRBD2 aligns across 10 bases. CDR1 is ENHRY, CDR2 SYGVKD, per germline. Trimming at V came to 10 bases and at J to 5 bases, leaving 14 bases not matched to a gene. This CDR3 is built from 15 residues. CDR3 amino acids: CASGGAGGLGHEQYF. The CDR3 nucleotides read TGTGCCAGTGGGGGAGCGGGAGGGCTCGGTCACGAGCAGTACTTC.

The chain is built from TRBV5-1 and TRBJ2-2, with 7 positions matching TRBD1. The CDR3 has 16 amino acids. The junction had 5 bases not matched to a gene; V was cut back by 0 bases and J by 3 bases. Germline loops: CDR1 SGHRS, CDR2 YFSETQ. The CDR3 DNA reads TGCGCCAGCAGCTTGGACGCAGGGGGTGACACCGGGGAGCTGTTTTTT. Its protein product is CASSLDAGGDTGELFF.

V usage is TRBV5-5 and J usage is TRBJ2-7; D ambiguous. Per the germline V gene, CDR1 is SGHKS and CDR2 is YYEKEE (reference sequence). The CDR3 is 12 residues long. V was clipped by 3 bases and J by 9 bases, with 13 bases between them. The CDR3 region is CASSSRPDGQYF. The CDR3 region has the DNA TGTGCCAGCAGCTCCCGGCCTGACGGGCAGTACTTC.

The DNA of the CDR3 is TGTGCCAGTAGTCTCGGGACAGGCGGTCCCGTGGGGGAGCAGTACTTC. It codes for CASSLGTGGPVGEQYF. J is TRBJ2-7 and V is TRBV19; TRBD1 aligns across 8 bases. In germline, CDR1 is LNHDA, CDR2 SQIVND (reference sequence). This CDR3 is 16 amino acids long. Trimming cost V 5 bases and J 7 bases; bases outside gene matches: 16.